A selection of T cell receptor beta chains follows, all from one sample in a study of T cell clonotyping in hematopoietic cell transplantation. Repertoires were generated with immunoSEQ multiplex PCR, while TCRdb's copy carries only in-frame clones and drops some. The table includes thousands of clones, roughly 98% detected once. Sequencing used PBMCs, obtained 30 days after allogeneic stem cell transplant. The receptors derive from a male patient over 55 who had an allogeneic stem cell transplant from a related donor, so the T cells may come from the graft donor. Some clones in this sample may be carry-over from other donors' samples. Both conserved end residues are part of each CDR3. D genes are given only for firm matches.

D: TRBD2; J: TRBJ2-5; V: TRBV10-3; CDR3: CAISDPRNQQGREGETQYF; DNA: TGTGCCATCAGTGACCCGCGAAACCAACAGGGACGGGAGGGAGAGACCCAGTACTTC
D: TRBD2; J: TRBJ2-7; V: TRBV7-2; CDR3: CASSLVGPGLADQYF; DNA: TGTGCCAGCAGCTTAGTAGGGCCGGGACTAGCGGACCAGTACTTC
D: .; J: TRBJ1-2; V: TRBV11-3; CDR3: CASSNRDGRDGYTF; DNA: TGTGCCAGCAGCAACCGGGACGGAAGGGATGGCTACACCTTC
D: TRBD1; J: TRBJ2-7; V: TRBV19; CDR3: CASSKQGADFEQYF; DNA: TGTGCCAGTAGTAAACAGGGGGCCGATTTCGAGCAGTACTTC
D: TRBD1; J: TRBJ1-4; V: TRBV7-9; CDR3: CASSLVTGGVEKLFF; DNA: TGTGCCAGCAGCTTAGTGACAGGGGGAGTTGAAAAACTGTTTTTT
D: .; J: TRBJ2-5; V: TRBV11-3; CDR3: CASSLDGSETQYF; DNA: TGTGCCAGCAGCTTAGACGGGTCAGAGACCCAGTACTTC
D: TRBD1; J: TRBJ1-2; V: TRBV6-5; CDR3: CASSYTGGGGYTF; DNA: TGTGCCAGCAGTTACACAGGGGGGGGTGGCTACACCTTC
D: TRBD2; J: TRBJ2-3; V: TRBV5-1; CDR3: CASRHEAGVTDTQYF; DNA: TGCGCCAGCAGACACGAGGCGGGGGTCACAGATACGCAGTATTTT
D: TRBD2; J: TRBJ2-7; V: TRBV11-2; CDR3: CASSLGGGEQYF; DNA: TGTGCCAGCAGCTTAGGGGGGGGCGAGCAGTACTTC
D: TRBD1; J: TRBJ1-1; V: TRBV19; CDR3: CASSRDSKNTEAFF; DNA: TGTGCCAGTAGTAGGGACAGCAAGAACACTGAAGCTTTCTTT
D: .; J: TRBJ2-7; V: TRBV6-5; CDR3: CASSYSSRMIGEQYF; DNA: TGTGCCAGCAGTTACTCTTCCCGGATGATAGGCGAGCAGTACTTC
D: .; J: TRBJ2-3; V: TRBV2; CDR3: CASSGERIDTQYF; DNA: TGTGCCAGCAGTGGGGAACGGATAGATACGCAGTATTTT
D: TRBD1; J: TRBJ1-2; V: TRBV18; CDR3: CASSLGTGSGDGYTF; DNA: TGTGCCAGCTCACTAGGGACAGGGTCGGGAGATGGCTACACCTTC
D: .; J: TRBJ1-6; V: TRBV5-1; CDR3: CASSLNRAVTSPLHF; DNA: TGCGCCAGCAGCTTGAACAGGGCAGTTACTTCACCCCTCCACTTT
D: .; J: TRBJ1-6; V: TRBV7-9; CDR3: CASSSGGMNNSPLHF; DNA: TGTGCCAGCAGCTCGGGGGGGATGAACAATTCACCCCTCCACTTT
D: .; J: TRBJ1-6; V: TRBV5-4; CDR3: CASSLGGPRYNSPLHF; DNA: TGTGCCAGCAGCTTGGGCGGGCCCCGATATAATTCACCCCTCCACTTT
D: .; J: TRBJ2-3; V: TRBV5-5; CDR3: CASSLVEDTQYF; DNA: TGTGCCAGCAGTCTGGTCGAGGATACGCAGTATTTT
D: .; J: TRBJ2-5; V: TRBV4-2; CDR3: CASSREGPGWETQYF; DNA: TGTGCCAGCAGCCGAGAGGGCCCAGGGTGGGAGACCCAGTACTTC
D: .; J: TRBJ2-3; V: TRBV11-3; CDR3: CASSLGRGSDTQYF; DNA: TGTGCCAGCAGCTTAGGGCGGGGCTCAGATACGCAGTATTTT
D: TRBD2; J: TRBJ2-5; V: TRBV11-2; CDR3: CVSSLVVAGIQTQYF; DNA: TGTGTCAGCAGCTTAGTAGTAGCGGGGATACAGACCCAGTACTTC
D: .; J: TRBJ1-4; V: TRBV25-1; CDR3: CASSLTVDNEKLFF; DNA: TGTGCCAGCAGCCTAACAGTAGATAATGAAAAACTGTTTTTT
D: TRBD1; J: TRBJ1-6; V: TRBV7-6; CDR3: CASSKETGGNSPLHF; DNA: TGTGCCAGCAGCAAGGAGACAGGGGGTAATTCACCCCTCCACTTT
D: .; J: TRBJ2-7; V: TRBV5-1; CDR3: CASSLEDGSLGQYF; DNA: TGCGCCAGCAGCTTGGAGGACGGAAGTCTGGGGCAGTACTTC
D: .; J: TRBJ2-1; V: TRBV19; CDR3: CASSIPDSSYNEQFF; DNA: TGTGCCAGTAGTATACCGGATAGCTCCTACAATGAGCAGTTCTTC
D: .; J: TRBJ1-1; V: TRBV30; CDR3: CAWSDPMNTEAFF; DNA: TGTGCCTGGAGTGATCCAATGAACACTGAAGCTTTCTTT
D: .; J: TRBJ2-7; V: TRBV5-8; CDR3: CASGRTGSYEQYF; DNA: TGTGCCAGCGGGAGGACAGGATCCTACGAGCAGTACTTC
D: .; J: TRBJ2-3; V: TRBV10-3; CDR3: CAARRTASTDTQYF; DNA: TGTGCCGCCCGTAGGACAGCTAGCACAGATACGCAGTATTTT
D: .; J: TRBJ1-1; V: TRBV29-1; CDR3: CSSKGGDTEAFF; DNA: TGCAGCTCCAAGGGGGGTGACACTGAAGCTTTCTTT